The next 24 T cell receptor beta chains were all read from a single sample in a study of blood T cell repertoires in COVID-19. Produced via immunoSEQ multiplex PCR; TCRdb's table is partial and in-frame only. The table shows some 80,000 clones, with about four fifths occurring only once. Input material: peripheral blood. The receptors shown here come from a human donor in a cohort sampled during active COVID-19.

In DNA form, the CDR3 reads TGTGCCAGCTCACTTCTACAAAGGGGCCAGGGCACCGGGGAGCTGTTTTTT. This codes for CASSLLQRGQGTGELFF. The chain joins TRBV18 to TRBJ2-2; a weak D match, TRBD1 (5 bases). The length of the CDR3 is 17 residues. CDR1 is KGHSH and CDR2 is LQKENI in the germline V gene. Between the trimmed V and J ends, which lost 4 bases and 4 bases, there was a span of 19 bases.

This clone was counted a few times. The V gene is TRBV6-4, the J gene TRBJ1-1; a weak D match, TRBD1 (5 bases). This CDR3 is 12 amino acids long. Trimming pared 9 bases from V and 4 bases from J, leaving 12 bases between. Germline V CDR1 and CDR2: MRHNA, SNTAGT. The CDR3 loop reads CASQQVSTEAFF. The CDR3, as DNA: TGTGCCAGTCAACAGGTCTCCACTGAAGCTTTCTTT.

The V gene is TRBV6-5, the J gene TRBJ1-4; D might be TRBD1 (5 bases). Germline CDR1 reads MNHEY; CDR2 reads SVGAGI. Trimming left V 5 bases short and J 8 bases short, with 15 bases between. CDR3 length equals 14 residues. The CDR3 spells CASSPSGVREKLFF. The CDR3 DNA is TGTGCCAGCAGTCCCTCGGGGGTACGGGAAAAACTGTTTTTT.

The rearrangement uses TRBV19 and TRBJ1-2; TRBD1 matches at 8 bases. CDR1 is LNHDA and CDR2 is SQIVND in the germline V gene (reference sequence). The CDR3 covers 16 residues. V trimming: 3 bases; J trimming: 5 bases; junction bases outside the gene matches: 11. The CDR3 DNA is TGTGCCAGTAGTATTAGTGCGACCGGGACAGGATATGGCTACACCTTC. It codes for CASSISATGTGYGYTF.

The chain links TRBV6-5 to TRBJ1-2; weak D call: TRBD1 (6 bases). The CDR3 extends over 13 amino acids. V was clipped by 2 bases and J by 7 bases, with 11 bases between them. Germline V CDR1 and CDR2: MNHEY, SVGAGI. CDR3 nucleotide sequence: TGTGCCAGCAGTTACGCGGGGGGGGCTGGCTACACCTTC. Translation: CASSYAGGAGYTF.

J is TRBJ1-3 and V is TRBV3-1 (or the pseudogene TRBV3-2); 10 nucleotides agree with TRBD1. CDR3 length equals 16 residues. Germline V lookup: CDR1 LGHDT, CDR2 YNNKEL (reference sequence). Trimming removed 4 bases from V and 7 bases from J; junction bases left unmatched: 10. CDR3 DNA: TGTGCCAGCAGCCTTTTCTTGACAGGGGGCGTGAACACCATATATTTT. Translation: CASSLFLTGGVNTIYF.

The DNA of the CDR3 is TGTGCCACCGTGGACAGGGCCAATCAGCCCCAGCATTTT. This codes for CATVDRANQPQHF. The gene calls are TRBV12-3 or TRBV12-4 and TRBJ1-5; TRBD1 aligns across 8 bases. CDR3 length: 13 amino acids. V lost 10 bases to trimming and J lost 3 bases; unmatched junction nucleotides: 5.

V usage is TRBV28 and J usage is TRBJ2-7; 8 positions match TRBD1. Looked up from germline, CDR1 is MDHEN and CDR2 is SYDVKM. V was pared by 7 bases and J by 0 bases, with 8 bases of the junction left unmatched. The CDR3 totals 15 residues. CDR3 sequence: CASISGQAGSYEQYF. Written as DNA, the CDR3 is TGTGCCAGCATCTCGGGACAGGCCGGCTCCTACGAGCAGTACTTC.

The V call is TRBV7-9, the J call TRBJ2-7, with 11 nucleotides matching TRBD2. Per germline, CDR1 SEHNR and CDR2 FQNEAQ (reference sequence). V shed 4 bases and J 0 bases; nucleotides not matched to a gene: 5. The CDR3 spans 16 residues. The CDR3 bases are TGTGCCAGCAGCTCCCCGACTAGCGGGGCCTCCTACGAGCAGTACTTC. This sequence encodes CASSSPTSGASYEQYF.

This clone is a singleton in its sample. The V gene is TRBV2, the J gene TRBJ2-3; 9 positions agree with TRBD2. In germline, CDR1 is SNHLY, CDR2 FYNNEI. The CDR3 has 15 amino acids. Unmatched junction bases numbered 6, after V lost 6 bases and J lost 2 bases. CDR3 sequence reads: CASRRLAEPTDTQYF. In DNA form, the CDR3 reads TGTGCCAGCAGGCGACTAGCGGAACCCACAGATACGCAGTATTTT.

The V gene is TRBV2, the J gene TRBJ2-1; 8 bases map to TRBD2. The junction had 4 bases not matched to a gene; V was cut back by 4 bases and J by 2 bases. The CDR3 covers 15 residues. Germline CDR1 and CDR2: SNHLY and FYNNEI. The CDR3 DNA follows: TGTGCCAGCAGTGTTGGCGGGGGGACCTACAATGAGCAGTTCTTC. Protein sequence: CASSVGGGTYNEQFF. Full variable domain (outside the CDR3, taken from reference TRBV2 and TRBJ2-1): EPEVTQTPSHQVTQMGQEVILRCVPISNHLYFYWYRQILGQKVEFLVSFYNNEISEKSEIFDDQFSVERPDGSNFTLKIRSTKLEDSAMYFCASSVGGGTYNEQFFGPGTRLTVL.

V and J are TRBV27 and TRBJ2-7; TRBD2 matches 7 bases. CDR1 MNHEY and CDR2 SMNVEV come from the germline V gene (reference sequence). The CDR3 spans 15 residues. Unmatched junction bases numbered 7, after V lost 5 bases and J lost 0 bases. The CDR3: CASSGGDAGSYEQYF. CDR3 bases: TGTGCCAGCAGTGGGGGGGATGCGGGCTCCTACGAGCAGTACTTC.

The chain combines TRBV7-2 with TRBJ1-6; TRBD1 might be the D (5 bases). Germline assignment: CDR1 SGHTA and CDR2 FQGNSA. The CDR3 is made up of 15 amino acids. Trimming cost V 3 bases and J 7 bases, with 13 bases left between them. CDR3 nucleotides: TGTGCCAGCAGCTTCTCCTTGCAGGGAAATTCACCCCTCCACTTT. Protein sequence: CASSFSLQGNSPLHF.

This chain uses TRBV5-6 with TRBJ2-1; D may be TRBD2 (6 bases). Germline lookup yields CDR1 SGHDT and CDR2 YYEEEE. The CDR3 spans 15 residues. Trimming pared 1 base from V and 0 bases from J, leaving 8 bases between. CDR3 sequence: CASSLPGDSYNEQFF. The CDR3 DNA sequence: TGTGCCAGCAGCTTGCCGGGGGACTCCTACAATGAGCAGTTCTTC. Looking up the rest from reference TRBV5-6 and TRBJ2-1 gives the full variable domain: DAGVTQSPTHLIKTRGQQVTLRCSPKSGHDTVSWYQQALGQGPQFIFQYYEEEERQRGNFPDRFSGHQFPNYSSELNVNALLLGDSALYLCASSLPGDSYNEQFFGPGTRLTVL.

The V gene is TRBV10-3, the J gene TRBJ2-7, with TRBD2 matching over 9 bases. There are 15 residues in the CDR3. V was pared by 0 bases and J by 4 bases, with 4 bases of the junction left unmatched. Germline assignment: CDR1 ENHRY and CDR2 SYGVKD. CDR3 loop: CAISESAAGGYEQYF. The CDR3 coding sequence is TGTGCCATCAGTGAGTCGGCAGCGGGGGGTTACGAGCAGTACTTC.

The CDR3 spells CASSFQGRSYEQYF. DNA of the CDR3: TGTGCCAGCAGTTTTCAGGGGCGCTCCTACGAGCAGTACTTC. The gene calls are TRBV28 and TRBJ2-7; D possibly corresponds to TRBD1 (6 bases). Germline V lookup: CDR1 MDHEN, CDR2 SYDVKM. V was cut by 3 bases and J by 0 bases, with 9 bases left in between. The CDR3 contains 14 residues.

The rearrangement joins TRBV7-8 to TRBJ1-2, with D possibly matching TRBD1 (6 bases). The germline gives CDR1 SGHVS, CDR2 FQNEAQ. Trimming removed 2 bases at V and 6 bases at J, with 19 bases between. This CDR3 is built from 16 residues. The DNA of the CDR3 is TGTGCCAGCAGCTTACTCCCCGTCGACAGGTTCGATGGCTACACCTTC. It codes for CASSLLPVDRFDGYTF.

The chain combines TRBV7-6 with TRBJ1-3; 10 bases map to TRBD1. Trimming took 4 bases from V and 4 from J; bases not matched to a gene: 4. CDR3 size: 15 residues. Germline V CDR1 and CDR2: SGHVS, FNYEAQ. The CDR3 here is CASSSRTGGGNTIYF. The CDR3 nucleotides read TGTGCCAGCAGCTCCCGGACAGGGGGAGGAAACACCATATATTTT.

The CDR3 DNA sequence: TGTGCCAGCAGCTCCGGGGGTAAGACAGATACGCAGTATTTT. This gives the protein CASSSGGKTDTQYF. The V gene is TRBV13, the J gene TRBJ2-3; D is perhaps TRBD2 (6 bases). CDR3 length: 14 amino acids. The ends were cut back, 4 bases at V and 3 bases at J, with 11 bases in the middle. Per the germline V gene, CDR1 is PRHDT and CDR2 is FYEKMQ (reference sequence).

The chain uses TRBV5-1 and TRBJ2-5; no definite D call. The CDR3 is 12 residues long. CDR1 and CDR2 (germline): SGHRS, YFSETQ. V lost 2 bases to trimming and J lost 3 bases, with 5 bases between them. The CDR3 sequence: CASSFSEETQYF. CDR3 in DNA: TGCGCCAGCAGCTTTTCCGAAGAGACCCAGTACTTC.

This clone was counted a few times. The genes are TRBV30 and TRBJ1-4; D not resolved. The germline gives CDR1 GTSNPN, CDR2 SVGIG (reference sequence). The CDR3 totals 15 residues. V shed 3 bases and J shed 5 bases, with 16 bases lying between them. CDR3 sequence: CAWRELAGLNEKLFF. In DNA, the CDR3 is TGTGCCTGGAGAGAGTTGGCAGGACTCAATGAAAAACTGTTTTTT. The full variable domain, in which reference TRBV30 and TRBJ1-4 provide the parts outside the CDR3, is SQTIHQWPATLVQPVGSPLSLECTVEGTSNPNLYWYRQAAGRGLQLLFYSVGIGQISSEVPQNLSASRPQDRQFILSSKKLLLSDSGFYLCAWRELAGLNEKLFFGSGTQLSVL.

The chain employs TRBV7-8 and TRBJ2-2, with D possibly TRBD1 on 7 matching bases. Germline values: CDR1 SGHVS, CDR2 FQNEAQ. V lost 5 bases, J lost 4 bases, and 14 bases lay in between. This CDR3 is built from 15 residues. Here the CDR3 reads CASSVQGGATGELFF. CDR3 bases: TGTGCCAGCAGCGTCCAGGGGGGTGCCACCGGGGAGCTGTTTTTT.

This clone has a count of ten or more. The chain carries TRBV25-1 and TRBJ2-7; 7 bases map to TRBD1. CDR1 is MGHDK, CDR2 SYGVNS, per germline. The CDR3 loop spans 15 amino acids. The trim removed 3 bases at V and 2 bases at J, leaving 7 bases unmatched. CDR3: CASSERERGPYEQYF. The CDR3 DNA follows: TGTGCCAGCAGTGAGAGGGAGAGGGGGCCCTACGAGCAGTACTTC.

The V gene is TRBV3-1 (or the pseudogene TRBV3-2), the J gene TRBJ1-4, with D perhaps matching TRBD1 (5 bases). V was pared by 4 bases and J by 6 bases, with 12 bases between. The CDR3 consists of 14 residues. Germline V gene lookup returns CDR1 LGHDT and CDR2 YNNKEL (reference sequence). This CDR3 reads CASSLGGGDEKLFF. The CDR3 nucleotides are TGTGCCAGCAGCCTGGGGGGGGGAGATGAAAAACTGTTTTTT.